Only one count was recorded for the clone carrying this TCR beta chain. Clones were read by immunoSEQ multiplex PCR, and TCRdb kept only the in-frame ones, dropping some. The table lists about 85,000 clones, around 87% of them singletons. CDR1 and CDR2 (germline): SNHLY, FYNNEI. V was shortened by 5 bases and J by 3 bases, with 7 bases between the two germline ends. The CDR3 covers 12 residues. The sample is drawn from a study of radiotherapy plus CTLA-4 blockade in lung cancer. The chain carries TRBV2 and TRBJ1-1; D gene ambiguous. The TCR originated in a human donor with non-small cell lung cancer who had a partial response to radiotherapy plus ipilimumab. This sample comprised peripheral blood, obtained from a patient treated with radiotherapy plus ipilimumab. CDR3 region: CASSLLYTEAFF. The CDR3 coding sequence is TGTGCCAGCAGTCTACTGTACACTGAAGCTTTCTTT.